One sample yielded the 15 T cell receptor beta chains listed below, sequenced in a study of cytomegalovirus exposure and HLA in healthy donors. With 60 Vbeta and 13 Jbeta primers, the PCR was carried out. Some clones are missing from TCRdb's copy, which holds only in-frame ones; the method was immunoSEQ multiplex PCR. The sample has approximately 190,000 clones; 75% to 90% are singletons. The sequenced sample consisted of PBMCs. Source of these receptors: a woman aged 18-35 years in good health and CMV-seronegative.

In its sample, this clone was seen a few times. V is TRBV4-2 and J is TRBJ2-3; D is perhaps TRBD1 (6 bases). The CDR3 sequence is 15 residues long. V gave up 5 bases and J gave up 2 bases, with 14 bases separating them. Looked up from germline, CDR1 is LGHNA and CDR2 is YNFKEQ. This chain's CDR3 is CASSVQGQYTDTQYF. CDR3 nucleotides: TGTGCCAGCAGCGTACAGGGTCAATACACAGATACGCAGTATTTT.

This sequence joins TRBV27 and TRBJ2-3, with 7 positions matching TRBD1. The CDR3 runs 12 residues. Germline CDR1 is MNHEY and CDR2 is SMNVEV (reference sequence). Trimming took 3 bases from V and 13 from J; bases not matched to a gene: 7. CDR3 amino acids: CASSLVTGQEYF. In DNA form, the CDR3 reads TGTGCCAGCAGTTTGGTGACAGGGCAAGAGTATTTT.

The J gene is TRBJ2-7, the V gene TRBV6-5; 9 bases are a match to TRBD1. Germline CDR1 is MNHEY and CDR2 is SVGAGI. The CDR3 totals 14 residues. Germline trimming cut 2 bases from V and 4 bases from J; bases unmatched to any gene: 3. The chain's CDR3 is CASSYRDRVYEQYF. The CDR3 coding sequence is TGTGCCAGCAGTTACCGGGACAGGGTGTACGAGCAGTACTTC.

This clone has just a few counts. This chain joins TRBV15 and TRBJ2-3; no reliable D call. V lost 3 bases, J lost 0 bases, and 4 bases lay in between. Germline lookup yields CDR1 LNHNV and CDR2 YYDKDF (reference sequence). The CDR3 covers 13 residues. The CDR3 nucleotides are TGTGCCACCAGCAGCTCTAGCACAGATACGCAGTATTTT. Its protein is CATSSSSTDTQYF.

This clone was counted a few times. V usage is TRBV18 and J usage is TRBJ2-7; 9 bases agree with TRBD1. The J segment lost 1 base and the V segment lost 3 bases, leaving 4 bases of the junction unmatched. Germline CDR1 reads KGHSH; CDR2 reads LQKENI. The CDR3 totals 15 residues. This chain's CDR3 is CASSPGTGTSYEQYF. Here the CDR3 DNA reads TGTGCCAGCTCACCGGGGACAGGGACGTCCTACGAGCAGTACTTC. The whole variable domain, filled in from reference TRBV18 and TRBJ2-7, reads NAGVMQNPRHLVRRRGQEARLRCSPMKGHSHVYWYRQLPEEGLKFMVYLQKENIIDESGMPKERFSAEFPKEGPSILRIQQVVRGDSAAYFCASSPGTGTSYEQYFGPGTRLTVT.

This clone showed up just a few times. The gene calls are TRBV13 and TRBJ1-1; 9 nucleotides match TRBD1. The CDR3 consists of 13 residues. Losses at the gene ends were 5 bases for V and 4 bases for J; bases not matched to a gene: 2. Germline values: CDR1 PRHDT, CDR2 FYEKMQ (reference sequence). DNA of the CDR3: TGTGCCAGCAGCCGGGGACAGGGCACTGAAGCTTTCTTT. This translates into CASSRGQGTEAFF.

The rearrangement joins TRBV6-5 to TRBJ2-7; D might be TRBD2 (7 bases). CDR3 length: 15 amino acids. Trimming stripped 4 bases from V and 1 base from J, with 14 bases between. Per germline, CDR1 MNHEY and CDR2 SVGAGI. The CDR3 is CASSSRGALSYEQYF. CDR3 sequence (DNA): TGTGCCAGCAGTTCTCGGGGGGCCCTTTCCTACGAGCAGTACTTC.

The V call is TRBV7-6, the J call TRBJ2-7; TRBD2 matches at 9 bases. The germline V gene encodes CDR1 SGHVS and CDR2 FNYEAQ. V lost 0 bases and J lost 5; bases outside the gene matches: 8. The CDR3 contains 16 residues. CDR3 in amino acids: CASSLARPAGGHEQYF. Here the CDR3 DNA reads TGTGCCAGCAGCTTAGCGCGGCCAGCGGGGGGCCACGAGCAGTACTTC. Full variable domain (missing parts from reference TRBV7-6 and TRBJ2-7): GAGVSQSPRYKVTKRGQDVALRCDPISGHVSLYWYRQALGQGPEFLTYFNYEAQQDKSGLPNDRFSAERPEGSISTLTIQRTEQRDSAMYRCASSLARPAGGHEQYFGPGTRLTVT.

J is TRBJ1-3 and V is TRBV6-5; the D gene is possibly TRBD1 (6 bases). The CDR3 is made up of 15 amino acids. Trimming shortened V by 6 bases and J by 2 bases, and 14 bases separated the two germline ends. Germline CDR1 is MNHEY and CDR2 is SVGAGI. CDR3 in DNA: TGTGCCAGCAGCCAACCAACAGGGACTGGAAACACCATATATTTT. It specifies CASSQPTGTGNTIYF.

The DNA of the CDR3 is TGCGCCAGCAGCTTAGGACAGTATAACACTGAAGCTTTCTTT. Its protein product is CASSLGQYNTEAFF. The chain employs TRBV5-1 and TRBJ1-1; perhaps TRBD1 as D (6 bases). Deletions cut 2 bases from V and 2 bases from J, with 10 bases between. Germline values: CDR1 SGHRS, CDR2 YFSETQ. The CDR3 loop spans 14 amino acids.

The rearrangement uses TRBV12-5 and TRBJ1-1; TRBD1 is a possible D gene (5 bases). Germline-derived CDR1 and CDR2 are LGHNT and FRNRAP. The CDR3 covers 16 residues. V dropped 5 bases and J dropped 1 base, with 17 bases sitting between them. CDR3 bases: TGTGCTAGTGGTGACACGTTACAGGTCCGGAACACTGAAGCTTTCTTT. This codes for CASGDTLQVRNTEAFF.

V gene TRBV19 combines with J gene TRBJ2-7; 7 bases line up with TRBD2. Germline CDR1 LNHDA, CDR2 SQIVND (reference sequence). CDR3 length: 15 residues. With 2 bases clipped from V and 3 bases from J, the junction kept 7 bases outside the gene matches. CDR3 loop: CASSIRGEGNYEQYF. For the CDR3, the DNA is TGTGCCAGTAGTATACGGGGGGAAGGCAACTACGAGCAGTACTTC.

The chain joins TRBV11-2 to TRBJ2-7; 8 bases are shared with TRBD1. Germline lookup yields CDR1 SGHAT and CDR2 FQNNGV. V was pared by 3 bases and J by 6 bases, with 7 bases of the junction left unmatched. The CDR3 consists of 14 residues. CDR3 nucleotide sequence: TGTGCCAGCAGCTTCACAGGGGGTACTGCCGAGCAGTACTTC. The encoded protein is CASSFTGGTAEQYF.

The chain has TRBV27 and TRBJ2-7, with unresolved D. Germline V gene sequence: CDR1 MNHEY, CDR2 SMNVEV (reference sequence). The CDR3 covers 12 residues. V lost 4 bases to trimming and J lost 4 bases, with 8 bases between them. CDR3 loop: CASSSDFYEQYF. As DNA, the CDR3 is TGTGCCAGCAGTTCAGACTTTTACGAGCAGTACTTC.

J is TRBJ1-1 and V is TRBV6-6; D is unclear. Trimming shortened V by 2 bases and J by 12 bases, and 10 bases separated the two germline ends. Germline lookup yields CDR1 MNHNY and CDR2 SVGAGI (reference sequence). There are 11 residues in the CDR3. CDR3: CASSYVAVTFF. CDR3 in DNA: TGTGCCAGCAGTTACGTAGCCGTAACTTTCTTT.